This T cell receptor (beta chain) was documented in a study of cytomegalovirus exposure and HLA in healthy donors. Study summary: Counted in an early data release were approximately 85 million unique TCRs from HLA-typed donors.

Of note for this clone: Its antigen is as yet unknown.

Study-level results: It was reported in a later analysis that an Asian-associated ancestry cluster showed fewer N-insertions than the roughly 670-donor mean.

PCR was performed using 60 Vbeta and 13 Jbeta primers. This table comes from immunoSEQ multiplex PCR, and its TCRdb copy is limited to in-frame clones, with some not included. This sample carries tens of thousands of clones, about 77% of them seen once, and the ten largest clones take 4% to 5.5%. The sample comprised PBMCs. The TCR originated in a male donor in good health and CMV-seropositive.

As DNA, the CDR3 is TGTGCCAGCAGCTTGTACAACTACAATGAGCAGTTCTTC. This translates into CASSLYNYNEQFF. The chain has TRBV7-6 and TRBJ2-1; D remains unclear. V lost 3 bases and J lost 3, with 6 bases in between. From germline, CDR1 is SGHVS and CDR2 FNYEAQ. The CDR3 contains 13 residues. Full variable domain (rest looked up from reference TRBV7-6 and TRBJ2-1): GAGVSQSPRYKVTKRGQDVALRCDPISGHVSLYWYRQALGQGPEFLTYFNYEAQQDKSGLPNDRFSAERPEGSISTLTIQRTEQRDSAMYRCASSLYNYNEQFFGPGTRLTVL.